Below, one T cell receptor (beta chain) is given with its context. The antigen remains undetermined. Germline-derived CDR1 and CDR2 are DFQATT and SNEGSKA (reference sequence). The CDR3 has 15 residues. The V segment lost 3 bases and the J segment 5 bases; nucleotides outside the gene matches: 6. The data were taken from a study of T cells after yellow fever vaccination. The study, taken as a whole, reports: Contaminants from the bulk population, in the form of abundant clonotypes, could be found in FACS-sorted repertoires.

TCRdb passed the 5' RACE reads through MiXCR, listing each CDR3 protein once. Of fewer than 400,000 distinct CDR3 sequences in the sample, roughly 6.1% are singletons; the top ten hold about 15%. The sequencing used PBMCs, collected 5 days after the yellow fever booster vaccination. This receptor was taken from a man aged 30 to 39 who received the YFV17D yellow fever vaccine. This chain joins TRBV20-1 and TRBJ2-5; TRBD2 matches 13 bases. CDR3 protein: CSASPGLAGLETQYF. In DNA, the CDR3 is TGCAGTGCTAGTCCGGGACTAGCGGGATTGGAGACCCAGTACTTC.